These T cell receptor beta chains were read from a single sample in a study of follicular helper T cells after annual influenza vaccination. The data were produced by immunoSEQ multiplex PCR, yet TCRdb's version contains in-frame clones alone and is incomplete. The sample lists 800 to 1,000 clones; more than 60% were seen once. The sequences come from CXCR5+ CD38+ circulating T follicular helper cells from blood, collected on the day of influenza vaccination. The receptor source for this set is an adult who received the influenza vaccine. Each CDR3 is given with its conserved first and last residue. Each record gives: clone size, V gene, D gene, J gene, CDR3 protein, CDR3 DNA. A D gene is named only where the DNA matches it firmly. Not all rows give a size; the values are once, few, many and, for expanded clones, a class.

>-|TRBV19|-|TRBJ1-5
CASSDGQLYSNQPQHF
TGTGCCAGTAGTGATGGACAGCTTTATAGCAATCAGCCCCAGCATTTT
>-|TRBV5-2|-|TRBJ1-2
CASNVRKTYGYTF
TGTGCCAGCAACGTACGAAAGACCTATGGCTACACCTTC
>-|TRBV4-3|-|TRBJ1-1
CASSPRLGGGGAFF
TGCGCCAGCAGCCCAAGGTTGGGGGGAGGGGGAGCTTTCTTT
>-|TRBV9|-|TRBJ2-1
CASSPRPQVGDEQFF
TGTGCCAGCAGCCCCCGACCGCAGGTTGGAGATGAGCAGTTCTTC
>-|TRBV5-1|TRBD1|TRBJ1-1
CASSLVPGTGGTEAFF
TGCGCCAGCAGCTTAGTCCCCGGGACAGGGGGCACTGAAGCTTTCTTT
>-|TRBV14|-|TRBJ2-2
CASSQVGTITGELFF
TGTGCCAGCAGCCAAGTAGGGACAATCACCGGGGAGCTGTTTTTT
>-|TRBV7-9|-|TRBJ2-7
CASSPLPGGNSYEQYF
TGTGCCAGCAGCCCCCTCCCTGGGGGGAATTCTTACGAGCAGTACTTC
>-|TRBV18|-|TRBJ2-3
CASSTVVDTQYF
TGTGCCAGCTCAACGGTTGTGGATACGCAGTATTTT
>-|TRBV7-9|-|TRBJ1-1
CASSHSDRPSVGAFF
TGTGCCAGCAGCCACTCGGACAGACCCTCGGTCGGAGCTTTCTTT
>few|TRBV30|-|TRBJ1-6
CAWSVGVPLNSPLHF
TGTGCCTGGAGTGTAGGAGTTCCCCTTAATTCACCCCTCCACTTT
>-|TRBV20-1|-|TRBJ2-3
CSAFGDTQYF
TGCAGTGCTTTTGGAGATACGCAGTATTTT
>-|TRBV19|-|TRBJ1-5
CASSPSQRHQPQHF
TGTGCCAGTAGTCCGAGCCAACGGCATCAGCCCCAGCATTTT
>-|TRBV5-4|TRBD2|TRBJ2-5
CASSPEVGLAETQYF
TGTGCCAGCAGCCCCGAGGTGGGACTAGCGGAGACCCAGTACTTC
>-|TRBV7-2|-|TRBJ2-4
CASSPGRGSGKNIQYF
TGTGCCAGCAGCCCTGGACGGGGGTCGGGGAAAAACATTCAGTACTTC
>once|TRBV6-6|-|TRBJ1-1
CASSDQNSDKAFF
TGTGCCAGCAGTGATCAAAACTCGGACAAAGCTTTCTTT
>-|TRBV11-2|-|TRBJ1-4
CASSLEGPVTNEKLFF
TGTGCCAGCAGCTTAGAAGGGCCAGTAACTAATGAAAAACTGTTTTTT
>-|TRBV7-9|TRBD2|TRBJ2-3
CASSLTSGDRGTDTQYF
TGTGCCAGCAGCTTAACAAGCGGGGATCGGGGCACAGATACGCAGTATTTT
>-|TRBV29-1|-|TRBJ2-5
CSVMRGAQETQYF
TGCAGCGTTATGAGGGGGGCGCAAGAGACCCAGTACTTC
>once|TRBV5-1|-|TRBJ2-1
CASSTQGNNNEQFF
TGCGCCAGCAGCACGCAGGGGAACAACAATGAGCAGTTCTTC
>-|TRBV15|-|TRBJ2-1
CATSRDLYYNEQFF
TGTGCCACCAGCAGAGATCTTTATTACAATGAGCAGTTCTTC
>-|TRBV30|-|TRBJ1-1
CALGGTEAFF
TGTGCCTTAGGGGGGACTGAAGCTTTCTTT
>-|TRBV7-2|TRBD1|TRBJ2-5
CASSQTRGYKETQYF
TGTGCCAGCAGCCAGACCAGGGGGTATAAAGAGACCCAGTACTTC
>-|TRBV15|-|TRBJ2-1
CATSAGTDPGNEQFF
TGTGCCACCAGCGCCGGGACTGACCCCGGGAATGAGCAGTTCTTC
>once|TRBV2|-|TRBJ1-4
CASSDGLNEKLFF
TGTGCCAGCAGTGATGGCCTTAATGAAAAACTGTTTTTT
>-|TRBV5-1|TRBD1|TRBJ2-5
CASSLLQGGMGETQYF
TGCGCCAGCAGCTTGTTACAGGGGGGTATGGGAGAGACCCAGTACTTC
>few|TRBV5-1|-|TRBJ1-3
CASTLGDSGNTIYF
TGCGCCAGTACTTTAGGGGACTCTGGAAACACCATATATTTT
>-|TRBV5-1|-|TRBJ2-3
CASSLATPPTDTQYF
TGCGCCAGCAGCTTGGCTACCCCGCCCACAGATACGCAGTATTTT
>-|TRBV12-5|-|TRBJ1-2
CASGLALGGVRGYTF
TGTGCTAGTGGTTTGGCACTGGGGGGAGTTAGGGGCTACACCTTC
>few|TRBV30|-|TRBJ2-1
CAWRLAREQFF
TGTGCCTGGAGACTAGCTCGTGAGCAGTTCTTC
>-|TRBV7-9|-|TRBJ2-3
CASSLGGQTDTQYF
TGTGCCAGCAGCTTGGGGGGCCAGACAGATACGCAGTATTTT
>few|TRBV6-5|TRBD1|TRBJ2-1
CASSYGTGYNEQFF
TGTGCCAGCAGTTACGGGACAGGGTACAATGAGCAGTTCTTC
>-|TRBV5-6|-|TRBJ2-2
CASSLVGPNTGELFF
TGTGCCAGCAGCTTGGTAGGGCCGAACACCGGGGAGCTGTTTTTT
>-|TRBV6-5|-|TRBJ1-2
CASQSTVYGYTF
TGTGCCAGCCAGTCGACAGTATATGGCTACACCTTC
>-|TRBV11-2|-|TRBJ1-1
CASSLLQNTEAFF
TGTGCCAGCAGCTTACTACAGAACACTGAAGCTTTCTTT
>-|TRBV7-9|-|TRBJ2-7
CASSLGDRKTPYEQYF
TGTGCCAGCAGCTTAGGTGACAGGAAAACCCCCTACGAGCAGTACTTC
>-|TRBV7-2|TRBD1|TRBJ1-1
CASSLGSQGSAFF
TGTGCCAGCAGCTTAGGGTCACAGGGGAGCGCTTTCTTT
>-|TRBV28|TRBD1|TRBJ1-4
CASNPTGGRTTNEKLFF
TGTGCCAGCAATCCGACAGGGGGTCGTACAACTAATGAAAAACTGTTTTTT
>-|TRBV21-1|-|TRBJ2-7
CASSYLSMCWDEQYF
TGTGCCAGCAGCTATCTGTCGATGTGTTGGGACGAGCAGTACTTC
>-|TRBV7-8|-|TRBJ1-5
CASSSIHNQPQHF
TGTGCCAGCAGCTCAATCCACAATCAGCCCCAGCATTTT
>-|TRBV5-1|-|TRBJ2-5
CASSLAGTAGQETQYF
TGCGCCAGCAGCTTGGCTGGTACAGCAGGGCAAGAGACCCAGTACTTC
>-|TRBV11-2|-|TRBJ2-7
CASSAAYEQYF
TGTGCCAGCAGCGCGGCATACGAGCAGTACTTC
>-|TRBV7-9|-|TRBJ2-7
CASSITRGEEQYF
TGTGCCAGCAGCATAACCAGGGGTGAGGAGCAGTACTTC
>-|TRBV19|-|TRBJ2-1
CASSGKTPSSYNEQFF
TGTGCCAGTAGTGGGAAGACTCCCAGCTCCTACAATGAGCAGTTCTTC
>few|TRBV5-1|TRBD1|TRBJ1-2
CASSRGTGEGYTF
TGCGCCAGCAGTCGTGGGACAGGGGAAGGCTACACCTTC
>-|TRBV29-1|-|TRBJ2-5
CSVEDWEEDFQETQYF
TGCAGCGTTGAAGATTGGGAGGAAGACTTCCAAGAGACCCAGTACTTC
>-|TRBV2|TRBD1|TRBJ2-2
CASSRQGKNTGELFF
TGTGCCAGCAGTAGACAGGGCAAGAACACCGGGGAGCTGTTTTTT
>once|TRBV11-2|-|TRBJ2-7
CASSYNRVGEQYF
TGTGCCAGCAGCTACAACAGGGTTGGGGAGCAGTACTTC
>-|TRBV6-6|-|TRBJ2-2
CASSYRTGTNTGELFF
TGTGCCAGCAGTTACCGGACGGGGACGAACACCGGGGAGCTGTTTTTT
>-|TRBV10-3|TRBD1|TRBJ1-3
CAISESQGAGNTIYF
TGTGCCATCAGTGAGTCCCAGGGGGCTGGAAACACCATATATTTT
>-|TRBV6-5|TRBD1|TRBJ2-7
CASRPAGTGAYEQYF
TGTGCCAGCAGACCAGCGGGGACAGGGGCCTACGAGCAGTACTTC
>-|TRBV5-6|TRBD2|TRBJ2-5
CASSPGGGTQETQYF
TGTGCCAGCAGCCCGGGCGGGGGGACACAAGAGACCCAGTACTTC
>once|TRBV2|TRBD2|TRBJ2-1
CASRVAGLYNEQFF
TGTGCCAGCAGGGTAGCGGGGCTTTACAATGAGCAGTTCTTC
>-|TRBV6-5|-|TRBJ2-7
CASSYSNREGQYF
TGTGCCAGCAGTTACTCGAACAGGGAAGGGCAGTACTTC
>few|TRBV7-9|TRBD2|TRBJ2-7
CASSSLGRVDYEQYF
TGTGCCAGCAGCTCGCTGGGGAGGGTTGACTACGAGCAGTACTTC
>-|TRBV27|-|TRBJ2-2
CASSLGMEGIGELFF
TGTGCCAGCAGTCTAGGAATGGAGGGCATCGGGGAGCTGTTTTTT
>few|TRBV5-4|TRBD1|TRBJ1-6
CASSRDSQNSPLHF
TGTGCCAGCAGCCGGGACAGCCAGAATTCACCCCTCCACTTT
>few|TRBV19|TRBD1|TRBJ2-1
CASSLQTGAYNEQFF
TGTGCCAGTAGTTTACAAACAGGGGCCTACAATGAGCAGTTCTTC
>-|TRBV7-9|-|TRBJ2-1
CASSLRGFFDEQFF
TGTGCCAGCAGCTTAAGGGGGTTTTTCGATGAGCAGTTCTTC
>-|TRBV5-1|TRBD1|TRBJ1-1
CASSLEPQGKNTEAFF
TGCGCCAGCAGCTTGGAACCACAGGGGAAGAACACTGAAGCTTTCTTT
>few|TRBV9|TRBD1|TRBJ2-2
CASSATGAIGELFF
TGTGCCAGCAGCGCCACAGGGGCGATCGGGGAGCTGTTTTTT